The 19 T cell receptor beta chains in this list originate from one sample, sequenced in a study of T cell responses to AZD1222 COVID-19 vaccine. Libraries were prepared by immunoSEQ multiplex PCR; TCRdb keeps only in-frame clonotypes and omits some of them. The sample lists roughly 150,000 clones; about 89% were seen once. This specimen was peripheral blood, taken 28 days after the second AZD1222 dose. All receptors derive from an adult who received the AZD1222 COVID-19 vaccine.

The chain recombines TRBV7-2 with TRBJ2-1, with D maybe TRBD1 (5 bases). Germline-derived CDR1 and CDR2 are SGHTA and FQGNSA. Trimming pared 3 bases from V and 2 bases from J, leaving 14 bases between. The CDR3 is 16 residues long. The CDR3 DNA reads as TGTGCCAGCAGCTTCCTCCGACAGCCCCCCTACAATGAGCAGTTCTTC. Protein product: CASSFLRQPPYNEQFF.

The CDR3 nucleotides are TGTGCCAGCAGTTACCCGCTAGCGGGGCGGCACAATGAGCAGTTCTTC. This encodes CASSYPLAGRHNEQFF. This chain links TRBV6-2 or TRBV6-3 with TRBJ2-1; 9 bases are shared with TRBD2. The ends lost 2 bases at V and 5 bases at J; junction bases unmatched: 7. CDR1 is MNHEY, CDR2 SVGEGT, per germline. CDR3 length: 16 residues.

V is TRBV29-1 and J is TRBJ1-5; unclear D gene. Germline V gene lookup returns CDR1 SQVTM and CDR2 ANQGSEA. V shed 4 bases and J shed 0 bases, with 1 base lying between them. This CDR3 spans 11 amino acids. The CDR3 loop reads CSVGSNQPQHF. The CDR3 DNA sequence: TGCAGCGTTGGTAGCAATCAGCCCCAGCATTTT.

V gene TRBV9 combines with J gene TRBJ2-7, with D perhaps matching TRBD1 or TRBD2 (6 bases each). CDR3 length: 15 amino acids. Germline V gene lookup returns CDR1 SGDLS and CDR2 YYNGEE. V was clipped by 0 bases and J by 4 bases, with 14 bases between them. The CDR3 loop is CASSVEGGGGYEQYF. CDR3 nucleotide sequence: TGTGCCAGCAGCGTAGAAGGAGGAGGGGGTTACGAGCAGTACTTC. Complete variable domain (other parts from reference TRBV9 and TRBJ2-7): DSGVTQTPKHLITATGQRVTLRCSPRSGDLSVYWYQQSLDQGLQFLIQYYNGEERAKGNILERFSAQQFPDLHSELNLSSLELGDSALYFCASSVEGGGGYEQYFGPGTRLTVT.

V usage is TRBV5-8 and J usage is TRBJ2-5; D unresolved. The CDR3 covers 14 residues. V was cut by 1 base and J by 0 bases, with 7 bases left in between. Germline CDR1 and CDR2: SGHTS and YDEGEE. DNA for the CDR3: TGTGCCAGCAGCTTGTATCCTAACCAAGAGACCCAGTACTTC. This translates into CASSLYPNQETQYF.

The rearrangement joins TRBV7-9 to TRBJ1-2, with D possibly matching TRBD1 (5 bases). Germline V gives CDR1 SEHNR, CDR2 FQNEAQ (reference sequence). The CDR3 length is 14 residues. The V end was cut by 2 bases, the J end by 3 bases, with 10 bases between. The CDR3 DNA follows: TGTGCCAGCAGCTTACAGGGTAGAGACTATGGCTACACCTTC. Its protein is CASSLQGRDYGYTF.

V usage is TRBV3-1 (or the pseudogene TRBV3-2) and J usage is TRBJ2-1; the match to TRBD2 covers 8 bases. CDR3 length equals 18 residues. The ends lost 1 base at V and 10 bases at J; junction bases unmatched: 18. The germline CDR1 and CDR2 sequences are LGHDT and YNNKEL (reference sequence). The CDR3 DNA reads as TGTGCCAGCAGCCAAGGCGACACATGGGGCGGGAGGTTTGGCGAGCAGTTCTTC. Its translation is CASSQGDTWGGRFGEQFF.

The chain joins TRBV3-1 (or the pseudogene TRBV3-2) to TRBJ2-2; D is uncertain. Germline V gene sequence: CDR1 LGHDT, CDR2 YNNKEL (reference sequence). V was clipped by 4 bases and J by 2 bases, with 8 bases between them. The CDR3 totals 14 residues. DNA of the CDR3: TGTGCCAGCAGCCGCGGAGAAAACACCGGGGAGCTGTTTTTT. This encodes CASSRGENTGELFF.

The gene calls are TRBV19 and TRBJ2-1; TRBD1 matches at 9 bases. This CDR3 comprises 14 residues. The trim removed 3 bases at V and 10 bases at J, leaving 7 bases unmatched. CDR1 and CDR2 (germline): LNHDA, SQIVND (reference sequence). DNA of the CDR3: TGTGCCAGTAGTATCGGGACAGGGTTCGGGGAGCAGTTCTTC. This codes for CASSIGTGFGEQFF.

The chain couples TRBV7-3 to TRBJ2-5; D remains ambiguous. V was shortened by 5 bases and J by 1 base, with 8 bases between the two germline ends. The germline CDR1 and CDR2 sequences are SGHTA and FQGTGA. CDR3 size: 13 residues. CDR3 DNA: TGTGCCAGCAGCCTCCGGATCCAAGAGACCCAGTACTTC. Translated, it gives CASSLRIQETQYF.

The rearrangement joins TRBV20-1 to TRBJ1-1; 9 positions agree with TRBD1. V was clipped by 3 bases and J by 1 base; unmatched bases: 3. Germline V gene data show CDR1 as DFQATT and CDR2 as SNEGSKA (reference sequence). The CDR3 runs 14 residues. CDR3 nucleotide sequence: TGCAGTGCTAGTAGACAGGGGGAGAACACTGAAGCTTTCTTT. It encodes CSASRQGENTEAFF.

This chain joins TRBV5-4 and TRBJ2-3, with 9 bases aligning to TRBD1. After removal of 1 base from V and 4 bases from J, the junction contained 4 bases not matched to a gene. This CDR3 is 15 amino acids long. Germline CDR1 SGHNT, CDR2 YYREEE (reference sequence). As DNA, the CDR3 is TGTGCCAGCAGCTTGACAGGGGGCCATGCAGATACGCAGTATTTT. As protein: CASSLTGGHADTQYF.

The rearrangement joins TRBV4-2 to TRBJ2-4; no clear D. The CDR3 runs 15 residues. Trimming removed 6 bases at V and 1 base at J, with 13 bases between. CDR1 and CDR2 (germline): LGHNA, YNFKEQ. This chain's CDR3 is CASSLRFWAKNIQYF. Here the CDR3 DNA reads TGTGCCAGCAGTCTCAGGTTCTGGGCCAAAAACATTCAGTACTTC.

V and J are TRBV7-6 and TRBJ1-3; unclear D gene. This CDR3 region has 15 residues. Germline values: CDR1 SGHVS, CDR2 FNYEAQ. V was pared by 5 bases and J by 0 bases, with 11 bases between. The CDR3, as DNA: TGTGCCAGCAGCCTACCGGACCCCTCTGGAAACACCATATATTTT. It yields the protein CASSLPDPSGNTIYF.

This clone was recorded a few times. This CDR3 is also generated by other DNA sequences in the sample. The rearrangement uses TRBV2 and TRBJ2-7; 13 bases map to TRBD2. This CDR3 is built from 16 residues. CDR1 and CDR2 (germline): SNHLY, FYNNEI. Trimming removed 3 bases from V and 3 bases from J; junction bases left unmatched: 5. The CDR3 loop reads CASSDSGLAGSYEQYF. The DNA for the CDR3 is TGTGCCAGCAGTGACTCGGGACTAGCGGGGAGCTACGAGCAGTACTTC.

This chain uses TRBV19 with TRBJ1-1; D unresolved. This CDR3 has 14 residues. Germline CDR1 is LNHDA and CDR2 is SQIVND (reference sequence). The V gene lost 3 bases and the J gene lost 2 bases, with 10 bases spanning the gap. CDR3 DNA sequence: TGTGCCAGTAGTATGTCGACGGGAAACACTGAAGCTTTCTTT. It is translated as CASSMSTGNTEAFF.

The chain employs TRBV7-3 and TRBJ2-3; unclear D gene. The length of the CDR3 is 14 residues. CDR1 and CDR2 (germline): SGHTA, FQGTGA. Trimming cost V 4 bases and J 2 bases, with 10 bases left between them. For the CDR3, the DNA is TGTGCCAGCAGCTCTACCGTCCCCACAGATACGCAGTATTTT. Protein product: CASSSTVPTDTQYF. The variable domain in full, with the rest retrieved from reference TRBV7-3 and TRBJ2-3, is GAGVSQTPSNKVTEKGKYVELRCDPISGHTALYWYRQSLGQGPEFLIYFQGTGAADDSGLPNDRFFAVRPEGSVSTLKIQRTERGDSAVYLCASSSTVPTDTQYFGPGTRLTVL.

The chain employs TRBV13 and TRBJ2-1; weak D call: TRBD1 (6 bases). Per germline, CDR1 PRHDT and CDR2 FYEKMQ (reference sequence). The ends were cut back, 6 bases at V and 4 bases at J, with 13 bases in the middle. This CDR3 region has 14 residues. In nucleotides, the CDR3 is TGTGCCAGCAGTTCAACAGGGTATTACAATGAGCAGTTCTTC. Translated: CASSSTGYYNEQFF.

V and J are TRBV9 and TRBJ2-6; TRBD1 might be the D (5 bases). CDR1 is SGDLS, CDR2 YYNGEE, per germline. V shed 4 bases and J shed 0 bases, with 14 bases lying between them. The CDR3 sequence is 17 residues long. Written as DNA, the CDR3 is TGTGCCAGCAGCTCAAAACGACAGCTCTCTGGGGCCAACGTCCTGACTTTC. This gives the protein CASSSKRQLSGANVLTF.